These 2 T cell receptor beta chains were all obtained from the same sample, sequenced in a study of cytomegalovirus exposure and HLA in healthy donors. PCR amplification relied on 60 Vbeta primers (plus 13 Jbeta primers). Sequencing used immunoSEQ multiplex PCR; TCRdb keeps in-frame clones, though not all of them. Seen here are over 100,000 clones, roughly 60% observed once, and the top ten hold roughly 10%. Sequencing was performed on PBMCs. Receptors originate from a man aged 35-49 years in good health and CMV-seropositive.

This clone was observed a few times. The chain is built from TRBV2 and TRBJ1-5; 8 bases agree with TRBD1. Germline CDR1 and CDR2: SNHLY and FYNNEI. CDR3 size: 14 residues. V shed 5 bases and J 7 bases; nucleotides not matched to a gene: 7. CDR3: CASSRYRGFQPQHF. CDR3 DNA sequence: TGTGCCAGCAGTCGTTACAGGGGGTTCCAGCCCCAGCATTTT.

CDR3 in DNA: TGTGCCAGCAGTCGCTCACTAGCGGGAGTTAGTAACGAGCAGTACTTC. It translates to CASSRSLAGVSNEQYF. V gene TRBV6-6 combines with J gene TRBJ2-7, with TRBD2 matching 11 bases. This CDR3 is 16 amino acids long. Germline assignment: CDR1 MNHNY and CDR2 SVGAGI (reference sequence). The V segment lost 5 bases and the J segment 5 bases; nucleotides outside the gene matches: 11.